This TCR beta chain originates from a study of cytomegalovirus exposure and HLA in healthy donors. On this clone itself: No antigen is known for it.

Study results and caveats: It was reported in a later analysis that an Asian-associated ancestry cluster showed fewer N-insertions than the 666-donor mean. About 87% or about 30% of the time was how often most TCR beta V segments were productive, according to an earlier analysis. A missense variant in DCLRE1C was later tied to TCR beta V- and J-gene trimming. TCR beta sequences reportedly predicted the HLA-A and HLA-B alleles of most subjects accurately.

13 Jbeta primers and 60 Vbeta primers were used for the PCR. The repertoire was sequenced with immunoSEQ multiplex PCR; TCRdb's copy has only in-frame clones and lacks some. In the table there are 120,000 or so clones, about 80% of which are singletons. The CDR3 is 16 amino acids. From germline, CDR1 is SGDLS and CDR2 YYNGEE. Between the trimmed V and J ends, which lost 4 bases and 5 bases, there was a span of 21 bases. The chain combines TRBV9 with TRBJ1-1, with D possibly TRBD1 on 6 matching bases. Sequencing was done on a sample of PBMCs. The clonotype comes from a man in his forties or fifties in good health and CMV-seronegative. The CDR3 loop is CASSPFRARGKTEAFF. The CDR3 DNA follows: TGTGCCAGCAGCCCCTTTAGGGCGAGGGGGAAGACTGAAGCTTTCTTT.